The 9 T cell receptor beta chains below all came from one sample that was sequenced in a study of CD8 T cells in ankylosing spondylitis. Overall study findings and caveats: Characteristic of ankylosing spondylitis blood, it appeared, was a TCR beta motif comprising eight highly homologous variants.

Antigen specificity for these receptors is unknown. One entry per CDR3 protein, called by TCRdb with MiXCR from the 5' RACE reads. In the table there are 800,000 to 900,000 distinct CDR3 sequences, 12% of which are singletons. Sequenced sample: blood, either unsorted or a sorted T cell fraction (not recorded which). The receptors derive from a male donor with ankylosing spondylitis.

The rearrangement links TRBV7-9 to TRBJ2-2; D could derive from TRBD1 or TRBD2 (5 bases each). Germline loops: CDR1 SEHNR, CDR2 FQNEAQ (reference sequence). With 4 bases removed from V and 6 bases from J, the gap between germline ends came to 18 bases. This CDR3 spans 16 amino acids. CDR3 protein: CASSSPSMRGAGELFF. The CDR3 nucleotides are TGTGCCAGCAGCTCCCCCTCTATGAGAGGGGCCGGGGAGCTGTTTTTT.

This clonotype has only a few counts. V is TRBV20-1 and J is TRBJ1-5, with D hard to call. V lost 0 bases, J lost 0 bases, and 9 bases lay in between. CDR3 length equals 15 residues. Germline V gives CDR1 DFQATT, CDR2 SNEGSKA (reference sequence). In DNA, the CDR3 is TGCAGTGCTAGAGATTTATGGAATAGCAATCAGCCCCAGCATTTT. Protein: CSARDLWNSNQPQHF.

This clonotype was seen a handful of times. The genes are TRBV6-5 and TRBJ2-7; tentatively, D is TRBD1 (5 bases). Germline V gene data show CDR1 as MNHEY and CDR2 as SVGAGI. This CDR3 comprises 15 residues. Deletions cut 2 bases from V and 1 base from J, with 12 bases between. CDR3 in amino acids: CASSYIGRASYEQYF. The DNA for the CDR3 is TGTGCCAGCAGTTACATTGGCAGGGCATCCTACGAGCAGTACTTC.

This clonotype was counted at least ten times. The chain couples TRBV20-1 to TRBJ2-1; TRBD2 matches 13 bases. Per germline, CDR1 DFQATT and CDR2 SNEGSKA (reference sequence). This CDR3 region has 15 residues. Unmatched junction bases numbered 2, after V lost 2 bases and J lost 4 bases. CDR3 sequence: CSARRGLAGYNEQFF. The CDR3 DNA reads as TGCAGTGCTAGACGGGGACTAGCGGGATACAATGAGCAGTTCTTC.

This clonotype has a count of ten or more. The CDR3 sequence: CASSPWGSGSRNYNEQFF. The CDR3 nucleotides are TGTGCCAGCAGTCCTTGGGGCTCGGGGTCACGCAACTACAATGAGCAGTTCTTC. This chain joins TRBV6-2 or TRBV6-3 and TRBJ2-1; D may be TRBD1 or TRBD2 (5 bases each). CDR1 is MNHEY, CDR2 SVGEGT, per germline. CDR3 length: 18 residues. V was pared by 5 bases and J by 3 bases, with 23 bases between.

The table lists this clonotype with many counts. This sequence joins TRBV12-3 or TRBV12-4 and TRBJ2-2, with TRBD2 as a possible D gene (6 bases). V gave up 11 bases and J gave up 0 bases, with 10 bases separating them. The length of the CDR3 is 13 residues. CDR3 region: CALGDSNTGELFF. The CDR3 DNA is TGTGCCCTAGGGGACTCGAACACCGGGGAGCTGTTTTTT.

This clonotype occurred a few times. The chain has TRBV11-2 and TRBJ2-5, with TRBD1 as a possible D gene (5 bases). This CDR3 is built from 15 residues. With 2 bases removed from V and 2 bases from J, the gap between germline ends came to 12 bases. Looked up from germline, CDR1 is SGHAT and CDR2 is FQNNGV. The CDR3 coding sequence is TGTGCCAGCAGCTTACAAGGGGCCTGGCAAGAGACCCAGTACTTC. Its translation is CASSLQGAWQETQYF.

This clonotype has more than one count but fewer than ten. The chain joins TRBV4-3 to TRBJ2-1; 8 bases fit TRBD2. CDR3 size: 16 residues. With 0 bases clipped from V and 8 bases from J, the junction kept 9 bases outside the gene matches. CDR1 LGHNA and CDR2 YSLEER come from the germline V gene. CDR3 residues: CASSQEGLAGTDEQFF. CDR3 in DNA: TGCGCCAGCAGCCAAGAAGGCCTAGCGGGCACGGATGAGCAGTTCTTC.

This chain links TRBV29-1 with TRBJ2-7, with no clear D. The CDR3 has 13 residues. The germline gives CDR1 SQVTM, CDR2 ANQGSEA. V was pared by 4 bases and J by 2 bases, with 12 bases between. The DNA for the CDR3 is TGCAGCGTTGTTATAAGGACCACCTACGAGCAGTACTTC. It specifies CSVVIRTTYEQYF.